The 4 T cell receptor beta chains below come from one sample, sequenced in a study of T cell responses to AZD1222 COVID-19 vaccine. Generated by immunoSEQ multiplex PCR, the TCRdb table keeps only in-frame clones and is missing some. The sample lists about 100,000 clones; roughly nine tenths were seen once. Sequenced material: peripheral blood, taken on day 0 of AZD1222 vaccination. Receptors were obtained from an adult in good health.

CDR3 residues: CASSTTTEQYGYTF. CDR3 DNA: TGTGCCAGCTCTACGACCACCGAGCAGTATGGCTACACCTTC. J is TRBJ1-2 and V is TRBV18; D unresolved. Germline values: CDR1 KGHSH, CDR2 LQKENI. This CDR3 spans 14 amino acids. Trimming cost V 6 bases and J 5 bases, with 16 bases left between them.

This chain links TRBV6-5 with TRBJ1-5; D gene uncertain. V was shortened by 5 bases and J by 4 bases, with 15 bases between the two germline ends. Germline V CDR1 and CDR2: MNHEY, SVGAGI. This CDR3 has 15 amino acids. The DNA of the CDR3 is TGTGCCAGCAGTCGGGATATCTCTAGGAATCAGCCCCAGCATTTT. This sequence encodes CASSRDISRNQPQHF.

The J gene is TRBJ2-1, the V gene TRBV5-1; D is undetermined. This CDR3 is 15 amino acids long. The germline CDR1 and CDR2 sequences are SGHRS and YFSETQ. The V end was cut by 4 bases, the J end by 0 bases, with 11 bases between. CDR3 region: CASSNDESSYNEQFF. Here the CDR3 DNA reads TGCGCCAGCAGCAACGACGAGAGCTCCTACAATGAGCAGTTCTTC.

V usage is TRBV5-1 and J usage is TRBJ1-4, with D unclear. V was clipped by 0 bases and J by 8 bases, with 5 bases between them. The CDR3 runs to 12 residues. Germline assignment: CDR1 SGHRS and CDR2 YFSETQ. The CDR3 sequence is CASSLDAEKLFF. CDR3 nucleotides: TGCGCCAGCAGCTTGGACGCCGAAAAACTGTTTTTT. The entire variable domain, with the rest obtained from reference TRBV5-1 and TRBJ1-4, is as follows: KAGVTQTPRYLIKTRGQQVTLSCSPISGHRSVSWYQQTPGQGLQFLFEYFSETQRNKGNFPGRFSGRQFSNSRSEMNVSTLELGDSALYLCASSLDAEKLFFGSGTQLSVL.